This TCR beta chain stems from a study of beta chain features in type 1 diabetes. As for the study in general: The study found patients and healthy donors alike in age, gender and cell yields. Cells sorted and examined across all samples totaled approximately 100 million.

Sequencing targeted expressed TCRB transcripts, as all isolated RNA had been reverse transcribed. Some clones are missing from TCRdb's copy, which holds only in-frame ones; the method was immunoSEQ multiplex PCR. The table shows 900,000 or so clones, with about 17% occurring only once. The CDR3 runs to 13 residues. The germline V and J ends were trimmed by 2 bases and 8 bases, with 12 bases remaining between them. Germline V gene data show CDR1 as MNHEY and CDR2 as SVGAGI. Sequenced sample: naive CD4+ T cells from blood. This receptor was taken from a woman aged 18-29 years in good health. The chain couples TRBV6-5 to TRBJ1-2, with D possibly TRBD1 on 6 matching bases. CDR3 sequence reads: CASSYVQGGGYTF. The DNA of the CDR3 is TGTGCCAGCAGTTACGTACAGGGTGGCGGCTACACCTTC.